Each of the 9 T cell receptor beta chains below was sequenced from the same sample in a study of blood T cell repertoires in COVID-19. Data came from immunoSEQ multiplex PCR; TCRdb stores just in-frame clones and leaves some out. The sample yields tens of thousands of clones, roughly 89% seen once. Material: peripheral blood. These receptors all come from a woman aged 60-70 years with COVID-19, enrolled during active disease.

With respect to this clone: At one end, the junction sequence differs from germline, possibly due to a read error. The chain links TRBV11-3 to TRBJ1-4; D is unresolved. Germline V CDR1 and CDR2: SGHNT, YENEEA. This CDR3 has 12 amino acids. The CDR3 DNA reads as TGTGCCAGCAGCTTAAGGAACGGGGAACCTTCTTTT. It translates to CASSLRNGEPSF.

The chain recombines TRBV4-3 with TRBJ2-7; 7 bases fit TRBD2. The germline V gene has CDR1 LGHNA and CDR2 YSLEER. V lost 3 bases and J lost 2; bases outside the gene matches: 4. This CDR3 region has 14 residues. The CDR3 sequence: CASSQVLATYEQYF. As DNA, the CDR3 is TGCGCCAGCAGCCAGGTACTAGCGACCTACGAGCAGTACTTC.

This chain connects TRBV7-9 to TRBJ2-7; 8 bases agree with TRBD2. Germline loops: CDR1 SEHNR, CDR2 FQNEAQ (reference sequence). Trimming took 5 bases from V and 1 from J; bases not matched to a gene: 4. There are 14 residues in the CDR3. The CDR3, as DNA: TGTGCCAGCAGCCCTAGCGGGCATTCCTACGAGCAGTACTTC. Amino acid sequence: CASSPSGHSYEQYF.

The J gene is TRBJ2-7, the V gene TRBV27, with 8 nucleotides matching TRBD2. V lost 2 bases and J lost 5; bases outside the gene matches: 5. Germline V gives CDR1 MNHEY, CDR2 SMNVEV (reference sequence). This CDR3 contains 14 residues. The CDR3 spells CASSLAGGKNEQYF. The DNA for the CDR3 is TGTGCCAGCAGTTTAGCGGGAGGAAAGAACGAGCAGTACTTC.

The chain carries TRBV4-1 and TRBJ1-2; no clear D. The CDR3 loop spans 14 amino acids. V dropped 4 bases and J dropped 4 bases, with 13 bases sitting between them. Germline V gives CDR1 MGHRA, CDR2 YSYEKL. This CDR3 is CASSRGESAYGYTF. CDR3 sequence (DNA): TGCGCCAGCAGCCGTGGGGAGTCTGCCTATGGCTACACCTTC.

This clone was seen only once. The chain recombines TRBV5-6 with TRBJ2-6; D is possibly TRBD1 (5 bases). V lost 4 bases and J lost 2, with 7 bases in between. Germline CDR1 and CDR2: SGHDT and YYEEEE. This CDR3 has 14 residues. The CDR3 sequence is CASSGAPGANVLTF. CDR3 coding DNA: TGTGCCAGCAGCGGGGCCCCTGGGGCCAACGTCCTGACTTTC.

The rearrangement uses TRBV24-1 and TRBJ2-5; 9 bases fit TRBD1. This CDR3 region has 15 residues. The germline V gene has CDR1 KGHDR and CDR2 SFDVKD. V trimming: 4 bases; J trimming: 5 bases; junction bases outside the gene matches: 7. The CDR3 coding sequence is TGTGCCACCAGTGACTTCCGGGACAGGGTGGAGACCCAGTACTTC. Encoded protein: CATSDFRDRVETQYF.

This chain links TRBV18 with TRBJ2-7, with TRBD1 identical over 8 bases. Germline V gene data show CDR1 as KGHSH and CDR2 as LQKENI. The CDR3 has 13 amino acids. Germline trimming cut 8 bases from V and 3 bases from J; bases unmatched to any gene: 6. This chain's CDR3 is CASKTGTGYEQYF. DNA for the CDR3: TGTGCCAGCAAAACCGGGACAGGCTACGAGCAGTACTTC.

The chain links TRBV12-3 or TRBV12-4 to TRBJ2-7; D unclear. The length of the CDR3 is 13 residues. Trimming removed 3 bases from V and 1 base from J, with 7 bases in between. As DNA, the CDR3 is TGTGCCAGCAGTTTCAGTTCATCCTACGAGCAGTACTTC. This codes for CASSFSSSYEQYF.